A selection of T cell receptor beta chains follows, all from one sample in a study of cytomegalovirus exposure and HLA in healthy donors. The method was immunoSEQ multiplex PCR; TCRdb's version includes in-frame clones alone and lacks a portion of them. In the table there are under 130,000 clones, approximately 79% of which are singletons. Sequenced: PBMCs. These receptors were collected from a man younger than 45 in good health and CMV-seropositive. CDR3s include the opening cysteine and the closing phenylalanine or tryptophan. A D gene is named only where the DNA matches it firmly. Some rows mark clone size as missing; the rest say once, few, many or name a class of expanded clone.

TRBD1 | once | 13 | TRBJ2-2 | TRBV6-4 | TGTGCCAGCGGGACAGCGGACACCGGGGAGCTGTTTTTT | CASGTADTGELFF
- | - | 14 | TRBJ1-5 | TRBV10-3 | TGTGCCATCAGTGGTGAGTACGGGTCGATGCCCCAGCATTTT | CAISGEYGSMPQHF
TRBD1 | - | 14 | TRBJ1-2 | TRBV5-4 | TGTGCCAGCAGCTTGGATCAGACAGGGCGGGGCTACACCTTC | CASSLDQTGRGYTF
TRBD1 | - | 16 | TRBJ2-1 | TRBV7-8 | TGTGCCAGCAGCTTAGTGGGGGACAGGGGAAAGGGTGAGCAGTTCTTC | CASSLVGDRGKGEQFF
- | - | 15 | TRBJ2-1 | TRBV10-2 | TGCGCCAGCAGCAGAGAGGGGGGGGGATACAATGAGCAGTTCTTC | CASSREGGGYNEQFF
- | - | 15 | TRBJ2-3 | TRBV15 | TGTGCCACCAGTCCGACCGGGACATCGACAGATACGCAGTATTTT | CATSPTGTSTDTQYF
TRBD2 | - | 16 | TRBJ2-2 | TRBV5-6 | TGTGCCAGCAGCTTGAGACTAGCGGGGGCCACCGGGGAGCTGTTTTTT | CASSLRLAGATGELFF
TRBD1 | - | 14 | TRBJ1-2 | TRBV9 | TGTGCCAGCAGCGTAACCGCAGGGGGCGATGGCTACACCTTC | CASSVTAGGDGYTF
- | - | 14 | TRBJ2-7 | TRBV7-2 | TGTGCCAGCAGCTTACTTCAGGCCCTCTACGAGCAGTACTTC | CASSLLQALYEQYF
TRBD1 | - | 16 | TRBJ1-1 | TRBV11-2 | TGTGCCAGCAGCAGCAGGGACAGGCCCATGAACACTGAAGCTTTCTTT | CASSSRDRPMNTEAFF
TRBD2 | - | 16 | TRBJ2-5 | TRBV5-1 | TGCGCCAGCAGCTTGGATTGGGTCGAGGGAGGGGAGACCCAGTACTTC | CASSLDWVEGGETQYF
- | few | 13 | TRBJ1-2 | TRBV29-1 | TGCAGCGTCGCAGGGCATTCAAACTATGGCTACACCTTC | CSVAGHSNYGYTF
- | - | 15 | TRBJ1-1 | TRBV7-2 | TGTGCCAGCAGCTTAGGCGGGGTCCGAGGAACTGAAGCTTTCTTT | CASSLGGVRGTEAFF
- | once | 14 | TRBJ1-6 | TRBV7-2 | TGTGCCAGCAGCTTAGCAGGGACAAATTCACCCCTCCACTTT | CASSLAGTNSPLHF
- | - | 14 | TRBJ1-3 | TRBV28 | TGTGCCAGCAGTGGCAGGGAATCTGGAAACACCATATATTTT | CASSGRESGNTIYF
- | - | 15 | TRBJ1-3 | TRBV9 | TGTGCCAGCAGCGTAGCGGGAACCCCTGGAAACACCATATATTTT | CASSVAGTPGNTIYF